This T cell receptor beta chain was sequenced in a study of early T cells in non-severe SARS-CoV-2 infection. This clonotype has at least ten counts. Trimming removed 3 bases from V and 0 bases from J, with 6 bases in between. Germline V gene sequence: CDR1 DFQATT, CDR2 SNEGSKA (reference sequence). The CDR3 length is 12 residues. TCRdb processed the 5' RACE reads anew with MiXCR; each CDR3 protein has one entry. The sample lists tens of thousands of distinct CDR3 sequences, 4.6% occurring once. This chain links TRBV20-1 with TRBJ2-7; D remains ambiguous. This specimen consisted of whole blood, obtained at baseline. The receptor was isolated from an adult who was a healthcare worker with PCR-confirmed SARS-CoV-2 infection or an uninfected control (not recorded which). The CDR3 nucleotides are TGCAGTGCTAGGTCCCTCTCCTACGAGCAGTACTTC. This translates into CSARSLSYEQYF.